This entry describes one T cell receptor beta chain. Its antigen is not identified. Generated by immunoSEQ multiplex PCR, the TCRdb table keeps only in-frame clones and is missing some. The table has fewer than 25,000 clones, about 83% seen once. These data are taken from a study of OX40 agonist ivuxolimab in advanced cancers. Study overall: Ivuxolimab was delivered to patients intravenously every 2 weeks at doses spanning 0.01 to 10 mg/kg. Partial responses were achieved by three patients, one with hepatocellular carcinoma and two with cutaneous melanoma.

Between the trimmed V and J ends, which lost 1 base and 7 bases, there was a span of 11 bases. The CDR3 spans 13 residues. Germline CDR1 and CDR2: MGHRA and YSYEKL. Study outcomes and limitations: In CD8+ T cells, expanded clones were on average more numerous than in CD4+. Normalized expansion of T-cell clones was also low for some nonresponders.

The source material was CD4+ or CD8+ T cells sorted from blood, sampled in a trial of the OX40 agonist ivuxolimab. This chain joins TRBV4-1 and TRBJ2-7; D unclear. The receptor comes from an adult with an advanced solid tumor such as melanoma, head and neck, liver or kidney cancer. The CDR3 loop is CASSQGPGGEQYF. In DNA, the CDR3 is TGCGCCAGCAGCCAAGGTCCCGGTGGGGAGCAGTACTTC.